Each of the 6 T cell receptor beta chains below was sequenced from the same sample in a study of CD8 T cells in Susac syndrome. Random hexamers were used to reverse transcribe the RNA input (about 0.5 to 1 ug). MiXCR, run by TCRdb on the immunoSEQ multiplex PCR reads, gives a single entry per CDR3 protein. The sample contains about 120,000 distinct CDR3 sequences, 85% to 95% of which appear only once. The sample consisted of CD8+ T cells from PBMCs. These receptors were obtained from a human donor in good health.

The chain combines TRBV19 with TRBJ2-7; TRBD1 aligns across 7 bases. V lost 4 bases and J lost 3; bases outside the gene matches: 12. Per the germline V gene, CDR1 is LNHDA and CDR2 is SQIVND (reference sequence). The CDR3 is 16 residues long. The CDR3 DNA is TGTGCCAGTAGTACCACCCCGACAGGGATACACTACGAGCAGTACTTC. Its translation: CASSTTPTGIHYEQYF.

The chain combines TRBV19 with TRBJ2-1; D gene uncertain. The V end was cut by 0 bases, the J end by 6 bases, with 12 bases between. The CDR3 runs to 15 residues. Germline assignment: CDR1 LNHDA and CDR2 SQIVND (reference sequence). The CDR3 region is CASSIDIRASNEQFF. In DNA, the CDR3 is TGTGCCAGTAGTATAGATATTCGGGCTTCCAATGAGCAGTTCTTC.

This sequence joins TRBV3-1 and TRBJ1-1; 10 nucleotides line up with TRBD1. The CDR3 runs 13 residues. From germline, CDR1 is LGHDT and CDR2 YNNKEL (reference sequence). With V trimmed by 1 base and J by 8 bases, 1 base remained unmatched. For the CDR3, the DNA is TGTGCCAGCAGCCAAGGGACAGGGGGAGAAGCTTTCTTT. Protein product: CASSQGTGGEAFF.

The V and J genes are TRBV29-1 and TRBJ1-1; TRBD1 aligns across 8 bases. Germline assignment: CDR1 SQVTM and CDR2 ANQGSEA. The V segment lost 6 bases and the J segment 4 bases; nucleotides outside the gene matches: 7. The CDR3 loop spans 13 amino acids. As DNA, the CDR3 is TGCAGCGTCAAGACAGGGGTGGGCACTGAAGCTTTCTTT. Its protein is CSVKTGVGTEAFF. The full variable domain, rest sourced from reference TRBV29-1 and TRBJ1-1, is SAVISQKPSRDICQRGTSLTIQCQVDSQVTMMFWYRQQPGQSLTLIATANQGSEATYESGFVIDKFPISRPNLTFSTLTVSNMSPEDSSIYLCSVKTGVGTEAFFGQGTRLTVV.

This chain uses TRBV6-2 or TRBV6-3 with TRBJ2-3; a weak D match, TRBD2 (6 bases). Per the germline V gene, CDR1 is MNHEY and CDR2 is SVGEGT. V lost 6 bases and J 2 bases, leaving 15 bases between the germline ends. The CDR3 runs 15 residues. The CDR3 spells CASRANAGSTDTQYF. The CDR3 DNA reads TGTGCCAGCAGAGCAAACGCGGGGTCCACAGATACGCAGTATTTT.

The rearrangement links TRBV29-1 to TRBJ1-1; D may be TRBD1 (5 bases). Germline V gene data show CDR1 as SQVTM and CDR2 as ANQGSEA. The germline V and J ends were trimmed by 6 bases and 8 bases, with 10 bases remaining between them. This CDR3 spans 10 amino acids. As DNA, the CDR3 is TGCAGCGTCCCTGAGGGGGAAGCTTTCTTT. It specifies CSVPEGEAFF.